What follows are 25 T cell receptor beta chains derived from one specimen sequenced in a study of early T cells in non-severe SARS-CoV-2 infection. TCRdb re-analysed the 5' RACE reads in MiXCR, keeping a single row per CDR3 protein. This sample has 75,000 to 90,000 distinct CDR3 sequences, with more than 12% found just once. Specimen: whole blood. These receptors were taken from an adult who was a healthcare worker with PCR-confirmed SARS-CoV-2 infection or an uninfected control (not recorded which).

The chain couples TRBV18 to TRBJ1-1; D call uncertain. V dropped 1 base and J dropped 1 base, with 10 bases sitting between them. There are 15 residues in the CDR3. CDR1 is KGHSH and CDR2 is LQKENI in the germline V gene. This chain's CDR3 is CASSPQGPQNTEAFF. Written as DNA, the CDR3 is TGTGCCAGCTCACCACAGGGCCCGCAGAACACTGAAGCTTTCTTT.

This clonotype has only a few counts. This chain joins TRBV5-1 and TRBJ2-1; 9 positions agree with TRBD2. The V and J ends lost 4 bases and 2 bases, in that order; junction bases with no gene match: 4. CDR3 length: 15 residues. CDR1 and CDR2 from the germline V gene are SGHRS and YFSETQ. CDR3 in amino acids: CASSVGLATYNEQFF. The DNA of the CDR3 is TGCGCCAGCAGCGTGGGACTAGCCACCTACAATGAGCAGTTCTTC.

This clonotype was recorded a few times. The J gene is TRBJ2-4, the V gene TRBV20-1; D uncertain. The V and J ends lost 1 base and 0 bases respectively, with 13 bases between them. Germline V gene lookup returns CDR1 DFQATT and CDR2 SNEGSKA (reference sequence). The CDR3 covers 16 residues. The CDR3 DNA is TGCAGTGCTAGAGGCTTATTGAACGTAGCCAAAAACATTCAGTACTTC. It translates to CSARGLLNVAKNIQYF.

V gene TRBV4-1 combines with J gene TRBJ2-1; 13 positions agree with TRBD2. CDR1 is MGHRA and CDR2 is YSYEKL in the germline V gene. V shed 6 bases and J 7 bases; nucleotides not matched to a gene: 6. The CDR3 spans 15 residues. DNA for the CDR3: TGCGCCAGCAGTCTGGGACTAGCGGGACTTAATGAGCAGTTCTTC. Protein: CASSLGLAGLNEQFF.

This clonotype has more than one count but fewer than ten. This chain connects TRBV6-7 to TRBJ1-1, with 7 bases lining up with TRBD1. Being an ORF, TRBV6-7 has a function that is uncertain. The CDR3 loop spans 15 amino acids. V gave up 9 bases and J gave up 3 bases; unmatched junction bases: 13. As DNA, the CDR3 is TGTGCCAGTGGAAGGGGGCGAATTCAGGACACTGAAGCTTTCTTT. It specifies CASGRGRIQDTEAFF.

In its sample, this clonotype was seen a few times. V usage is TRBV29-1 and J usage is TRBJ2-1; D could derive from TRBD1 or TRBD2 (5 bases each). The length of the CDR3 is 15 residues. Germline values: CDR1 SQVTM, CDR2 ANQGSEA. V lost 3 bases to trimming and J lost 9 bases, with 21 bases between them. DNA for the CDR3: TGCAGCGTTGAGGGAAGGGACCGCTCAAGAGGTGAGCAGTTCTTC. Encoded protein: CSVEGRDRSRGEQFF.

This clonotype showed up just a few times. The chain carries TRBV21-1 and TRBJ2-7. TRBV21-1 is described as a pseudogene. This CDR3 contains 14 residues. The CDR3 DNA sequence: TGTGCCAGCAGCAAAGAGAGCGACCACTACGAGCAGTACTTC. The encoded protein is CASSKESDHYEQYF.

The CDR3 reads CASSPALGVRSGEQFF. DNA of the CDR3: TGTGCCAGCTCACCCGCCTTAGGGGTCCGCTCGGGTGAGCAGTTCTTC. The rearrangement joins TRBV18 to TRBJ2-1; TRBD1 is a possible D gene (5 bases). The CDR3 covers 16 residues. Germline-derived CDR1 and CDR2 are KGHSH and LQKENI. Trimming shortened V by 3 bases and J by 9 bases, and 21 bases separated the two germline ends. The whole variable domain, filled in from reference TRBV18 and TRBJ2-1, reads NAGVMQNPRHLVRRRGQEARLRCSPMKGHSHVYWYRQLPEEGLKFMVYLQKENIIDESGMPKERFSAEFPKEGPSILRIQQVVRGDSAAYFCASSPALGVRSGEQFFGPGTRLTVL.

The chain combines TRBV6-2 or TRBV6-3 with TRBJ2-1; TRBD1 is a possible D gene (6 bases). V lost 4 bases, J lost 8 bases, and 15 bases lay in between. The CDR3 has 14 residues. The V gene's germline CDR1 is MNHEY and CDR2 SVGEGT. The CDR3 bases are TGTGCCAGCAGTTTCGAGGACAGTTACGATGAGCAGTTCTTC. This translates into CASSFEDSYDEQFF.

The chain couples TRBV9 to TRBJ2-1; D ambiguous. V gave up 1 base and J gave up 2 bases, with 4 bases separating them. CDR3 length equals 13 residues. Germline loops: CDR1 SGDLS, CDR2 YYNGEE. CDR3 DNA: TGTGCCAGCAGCGTATCCACCTACAATGAGCAGTTCTTC. This gives the protein CASSVSTYNEQFF.

This clonotype was recorded a few times. V is TRBV10-3 and J is TRBJ1-2; possible D gene TRBD1, 5 bases. CDR1 ENHRY and CDR2 SYGVKD come from the germline V gene. V lost 10 bases to trimming and J lost 8 bases, with 20 bases between them. The CDR3 spans 13 residues. The CDR3 nucleotides are TGTGCCACCTCGGACACCGCTGCTTCCGGCTACACCTTC. Translating gives CATSDTAASGYTF.

This chain joins TRBV7-6 and TRBJ2-7, with D unresolved. The CDR3 sequence is 17 residues long. Deletions cut 1 base from V and 0 bases from J, with 16 bases between. Looked up from germline, CDR1 is SGHVS and CDR2 is FNYEAQ. CDR3 loop: CASSLVYVGSSSYEQYF. The DNA of the CDR3 is TGTGCCAGCAGCTTAGTCTACGTAGGCAGCAGCTCCTACGAGCAGTACTTC.

This clonotype appeared many times. The rearrangement links TRBV5-6 to TRBJ2-7; 8 nucleotides line up with TRBD2. V lost 0 bases, J lost 5 bases, and 10 bases stayed unmatched. Germline V gene lookup returns CDR1 SGHDT and CDR2 YYEEEE. The CDR3 is 16 residues long. CDR3 coding DNA: TGTGCCAGCAGCTTGGGACGGTGGACTAGCAGAAACGAGCAGTACTTC. Encoded protein: CASSLGRWTSRNEQYF.

A few counts support this clonotype. The chain links TRBV4-1 to TRBJ2-1; D perhaps matches TRBD2 (6 bases). There are 17 residues in the CDR3. Trimming pared 1 base from V and 1 base from J, leaving 14 bases between. Germline assignment: CDR1 MGHRA and CDR2 YSYEKL. Written as DNA, the CDR3 is TGCGCCAGCAGCCAAGTTTTTGCGGGATCTTCCTACAATGAGCAGTTCTTC. It codes for CASSQVFAGSSYNEQFF.

This clonotype turned up a few times. The J gene is TRBJ2-7, the V gene TRBV29-1; D possibly corresponds to TRBD1 (6 bases). Per the germline V gene, CDR1 is SQVTM and CDR2 is ANQGSEA. The ends were cut back, 5 bases at V and 3 bases at J, with 11 bases in the middle. This CDR3 has 12 residues. CDR3 coding DNA: TGCAGCGTTTTACAGGGTGGCTACGAGCAGTACTTC. It encodes CSVLQGGYEQYF.

The chain employs TRBV4-3 and TRBJ2-1; D remains unclear. Trimming shortened V by 0 bases and J by 6 bases, and 12 bases separated the two germline ends. Germline-derived CDR1 and CDR2 are LGHNA and YSLEER. This CDR3 is 15 amino acids long. Here the CDR3 reads CASSQDTVVINEQFF. Here the CDR3 DNA reads TGCGCCAGCAGCCAAGATACGGTAGTTATCAATGAGCAGTTCTTC.

The chain has TRBV3-1 and TRBJ2-1, with TRBD1 as a possible D gene (5 bases). The ends were cut back, 3 bases at V and 10 bases at J, with 7 bases in the middle. CDR1 is LGHDT and CDR2 is YNNKEL in the germline V gene (reference sequence). This CDR3 has 11 amino acids. The CDR3 DNA is TGTGCCAGCAGCCAGGGGCGGGAGCAGTTCTTC. This translates into CASSQGREQFF.

A few counts support this clonotype. This rearrangement joins TRBV19 to TRBJ2-7; 7 nucleotides agree with TRBD1. The V and J ends lost 3 bases and 2 bases, in that order; junction bases with no gene match: 4. Germline CDR1 LNHDA, CDR2 SQIVND (reference sequence). The CDR3 is 14 residues long. CDR3 amino acids: CASSIAGTAYEQYF. CDR3 sequence (DNA): TGTGCCAGTAGTATCGCCGGGACAGCCTACGAGCAGTACTTC.

The gene calls are TRBV19 and TRBJ2-5; TRBD2 agrees at 15 bases. Looked up from germline, CDR1 is LNHDA and CDR2 is SQIVND (reference sequence). This CDR3 has 15 amino acids. The ends lost 4 bases at V and 5 bases at J; junction bases unmatched: 2. CDR3 residues: CASSRGLAGGETQYF. The CDR3 DNA is TGTGCCAGTAGTAGAGGACTAGCGGGAGGGGAGACCCAGTACTTC.

Only a few counts were recorded for this clonotype. The chain recombines TRBV28 with TRBJ2-1; 10 bases are shared with TRBD2. Per the germline V gene, CDR1 is MDHEN and CDR2 is SYDVKM. Unmatched junction bases numbered 8, after V lost 2 bases and J lost 13 bases. The CDR3 sequence is 14 residues long. This CDR3 is CASSLGSLAGDQFF. DNA of the CDR3: TGTGCCAGCAGTTTAGGGTCGCTAGCGGGAGATCAGTTCTTC.

This clonotype was counted at least ten times. The V gene is TRBV10-2, the J gene TRBJ1-4; a weak D match, TRBD1 (5 bases). The CDR3 loop spans 11 amino acids. Germline V gives CDR1 WSHSY, CDR2 SAAADI. Trimming left V 8 bases short and J 11 bases short, with 12 bases between. The CDR3 loop is CASRGDPKLFF. In DNA, the CDR3 is TGCGCCAGCCGCGGGGACCCGAAACTGTTTTTT.

This clonotype has more than one count but fewer than ten. The V call is TRBV5-1, the J call TRBJ2-1; D gene unclear. The CDR3 runs to 15 residues. V lost 0 bases and J lost 3, with 10 bases in between. The germline V gene encodes CDR1 SGHRS and CDR2 YFSETQ. In nucleotides, the CDR3 is TGCGCCAGCAGCTTGGGGCGAAGATTCTACAATGAGCAGTTCTTC. Translation gives CASSLGRRFYNEQFF.

This clonotype was observed a few times. The chain couples TRBV20-1 to TRBJ2-3; no definite D call. The CDR3 has 16 residues. Germline CDR1 DFQATT, CDR2 SNEGSKA (reference sequence). V lost 0 bases to trimming and J lost 5 bases, with 18 bases between them. The CDR3 here is CSARDPADEFIDTQYF. CDR3 nucleotides: TGCAGTGCTAGAGATCCGGCTGACGAGTTTATAGATACGCAGTATTTT.

The table lists this clonotype with a few counts. This chain uses TRBV11-2 with TRBJ2-5; 9 bases agree with TRBD2. Germline-derived CDR1 and CDR2 are SGHAT and FQNNGV. With 5 bases clipped from V and 3 bases from J, the junction kept 7 bases outside the gene matches. CDR3 length equals 15 residues. This CDR3 reads CASSRPASGKETQYF. CDR3 sequence (DNA): TGTGCCAGCAGCCGTCCGGCTAGCGGGAAAGAGACCCAGTACTTC.

This clonotype was detected ten times or more. This chain uses TRBV11-3 with TRBJ2-5; maybe TRBD2 (6 bases). The CDR3 has 13 residues. Between the trimmed V and J ends, which lost 9 bases and 1 base, there was a span of 12 bases. Per germline, CDR1 SGHNT and CDR2 YENEEA. CDR3 bases: TGTGCCAGTAGCGCGGGGATCCAAGAGACCCAGTACTTC. Protein sequence: CASSAGIQETQYF.